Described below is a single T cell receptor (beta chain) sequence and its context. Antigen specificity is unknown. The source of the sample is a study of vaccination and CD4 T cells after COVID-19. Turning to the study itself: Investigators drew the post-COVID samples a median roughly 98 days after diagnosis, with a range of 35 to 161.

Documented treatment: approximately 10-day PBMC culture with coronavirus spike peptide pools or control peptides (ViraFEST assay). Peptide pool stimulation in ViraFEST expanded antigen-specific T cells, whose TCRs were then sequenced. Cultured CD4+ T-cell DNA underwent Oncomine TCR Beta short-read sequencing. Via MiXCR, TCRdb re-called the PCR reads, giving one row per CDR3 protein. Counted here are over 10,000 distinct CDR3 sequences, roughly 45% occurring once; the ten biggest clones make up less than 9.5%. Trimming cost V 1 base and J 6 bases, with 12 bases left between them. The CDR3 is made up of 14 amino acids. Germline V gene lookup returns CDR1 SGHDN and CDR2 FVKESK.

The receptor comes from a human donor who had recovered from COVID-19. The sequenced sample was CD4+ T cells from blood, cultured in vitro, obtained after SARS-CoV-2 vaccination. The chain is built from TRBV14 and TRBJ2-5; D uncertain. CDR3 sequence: CASSQGPLAKTQYF. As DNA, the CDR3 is TGTGCCAGCAGCCAAGGTCCACTGGCCAAGACCCAGTACTTC.